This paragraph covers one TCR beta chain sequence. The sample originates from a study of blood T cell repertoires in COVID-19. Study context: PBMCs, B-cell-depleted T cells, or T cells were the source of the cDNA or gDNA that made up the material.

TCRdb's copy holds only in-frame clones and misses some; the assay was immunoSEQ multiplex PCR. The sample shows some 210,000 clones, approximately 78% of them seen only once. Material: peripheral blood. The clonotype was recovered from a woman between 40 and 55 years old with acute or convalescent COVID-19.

CDR3 sequence reads: CASSSGDRLSNEQYF. The CDR3 DNA sequence: TGCGCCAGCAGCTCCGGTGACAGGCTAAGTAACGAGCAGTACTTC. The chain links TRBV5-1 to TRBJ2-7, with D perhaps matching TRBD1 (6 bases). Germline CDR1 reads SGHRS; CDR2 reads YFSETQ. V was pared by 3 bases and J by 5 bases, with 18 bases between. The CDR3 is 15 amino acids. Using reference TRBV5-1 and TRBJ2-7 for the parts outside the CDR3, the full variable domain is KAGVTQTPRYLIKTRGQQVTLSCSPISGHRSVSWYQQTPGQGLQFLFEYFSETQRNKGNFPGRFSGRQFSNSRSEMNVSTLELGDSALYLCASSSGDRLSNEQYFGPGTRLTVT.